The 28 T cell receptor beta chains below all came from one sample that was sequenced in a study of T-cell reconstitution after alpha-beta-depleted transplantation in children. A TCRbeta library incorporating unique molecular identifiers was prepared. MiXCR, run by TCRdb on the PCR reads, gives a single entry per CDR3 protein. The sample shows 250,000 or so distinct CDR3 sequences, approximately 8.9% of them seen only once. The sample here was PBMCs, mostly from graft donor cells, taken 180 days after TCRalphabeta/CD19-depleted stem cell transplant. The source of these receptors is a male patient younger than 18 who had a stem cell transplant for acute lymphoblastic leukemia, so the T cells may come from the graft donor.

Concerning this clonotype: A much larger clone differs by one base, so this may be a read error. This chain connects TRBV4-3 to TRBJ2-3, with D maybe TRBD2 (6 bases). Germline-derived CDR1 and CDR2 are LGHNA and YSLEER. The CDR3 length is 14 residues. CDR3 nucleotides: TGCGCCAGCAGCCAAGCGGGGGTACGGGATACGCATTATTTT. Residues: CASSQAGVRDTHYF.

This clonotype was seen repeatedly, ten times or more. The chain has TRBV9 and TRBJ1-4; TRBD1 matches at 8 bases. Looked up from germline, CDR1 is SGDLS and CDR2 is YYNGEE. There are 14 residues in the CDR3. V lost 4 bases, J lost 9 bases, and 8 bases stayed unmatched. The CDR3 loop is CASSPRQGTKKLFF. As DNA, the CDR3 is TGTGCCAGCAGCCCCCGACAGGGGACGAAAAAACTGTTTTTT.

This clonotype was detected many times. This sequence joins TRBV10-3 and TRBJ1-2; D gene ambiguous. Germline CDR1 and CDR2: ENHRY and SYGVKD. This CDR3 is 13 amino acids long. The V end was cut by 5 bases, the J end by 6 bases, with 13 bases between. CDR3: CAISNRLLDGYTF. DNA for the CDR3: TGTGCCATCAGTAACCGACTGCTTGATGGCTACACCTTC.

This clonotype has more than one count but fewer than ten. This sequence joins TRBV18 and TRBJ2-7; no firm D call. The V gene's germline CDR1 is KGHSH and CDR2 LQKENI. The CDR3 sequence is 12 residues long. V was clipped by 3 bases and J by 2 bases, with 5 bases between them. The DNA for the CDR3 is TGTGCCAGCTCACCGTCCGCCTACGAGCAGTACTTC. This translates into CASSPSAYEQYF.

The chain couples TRBV6-5 to TRBJ2-6; 9 positions match TRBD2. The CDR3 sequence is 18 residues long. The J segment lost 0 bases and the V segment lost 0 bases, leaving 3 bases of the junction unmatched. Germline-derived CDR1 and CDR2 are MNHEY and SVGAGI. Written as DNA, the CDR3 is TGTGCCAGCAGTTACTCTCCTAGCGGGACCTCTGGGGCCAACGTCCTGACTTTC. Translated, it gives CASSYSPSGTSGANVLTF.

This clonotype was counted many times. This chain's CDR3 is CASSGTGADEKLFF. CDR3 DNA sequence: TGTGCCAGCAGTGGGACAGGGGCCGATGAAAAACTGTTTTTT. The rearrangement links TRBV12-3 or TRBV12-4 to TRBJ1-4; 10 bases agree with TRBD1. The V segment lost 5 bases and the J segment 6 bases; nucleotides outside the gene matches: 3. The CDR3 is 14 residues long.

Ten or more counts support this clonotype. The genes are TRBV6-5 and TRBJ1-3; D might be TRBD1 (6 bases). Germline CDR1 MNHEY, CDR2 SVGAGI. The CDR3 consists of 15 residues. The V and J ends lost 5 bases and 0 bases respectively, with 11 bases between them. This chain's CDR3 is CASSPDRLSGNTIYF. Written as DNA, the CDR3 is TGTGCCAGCAGTCCTGACAGGCTCTCTGGAAACACCATATATTTT.

This clonotype has ten or more counts. The V gene is TRBV29-1, the J gene TRBJ1-4; 9 positions agree with TRBD1. CDR1 is SQVTM, CDR2 ANQGSEA, per germline. The CDR3 contains 14 residues. J gave up 10 bases and V 1 base, and 7 bases lay outside the gene matches. Here the CDR3 DNA reads TGCAGCGTTGAAGCGGGACAGGGAGAGGCAAAACTGTTTTTT. Amino acid sequence: CSVEAGQGEAKLFF.

This clonotype was counted between two and nine times. The rearrangement joins TRBV20-1 to TRBJ2-7; the match to TRBD2 covers 15 bases. Germline CDR1 is DFQATT and CDR2 is SNEGSKA (reference sequence). The V and J ends lost 5 bases and 0 bases, in that order; junction bases with no gene match: 5. CDR3 length: 16 amino acids. The CDR3 DNA reads as TGCAGTGCTGAGGGGACTAGCGGGAGGACCTCCTACGAGCAGTACTTC. Its translation: CSAEGTSGRTSYEQYF.

This clonotype was recorded many times. As DNA, the CDR3 is TGTGCCAGCAGCCCTAGGACGGCCACAGATACGCAGTATTTT. Its translation: CASSPRTATDTQYF. The rearrangement links TRBV12-3 or TRBV12-4 to TRBJ2-3; D is unclear. Trimming left V 6 bases short and J 2 bases short, with 12 bases between. This CDR3 is built from 14 residues.

This clonotype was counted many times. The V gene is TRBV4-1, the J gene TRBJ2-7; the match to TRBD2 covers 10 bases. The CDR3 totals 15 residues. With V trimmed by 1 base and J by 4 bases, 4 bases remained unmatched. Germline loops: CDR1 MGHRA, CDR2 YSYEKL. In nucleotides, the CDR3 is TGCGCCAGCAGCCAAGCCCTAGCGGGAGTGTACGAGCAGTACTTC. This codes for CASSQALAGVYEQYF.

This clonotype was seen at least ten times. The CDR3 DNA reads TGCGCCAGCAGCCAAGACGGACTACCGTACGAGCAGTACTTC. Protein product: CASSQDGLPYEQYF. The chain is built from TRBV4-3 and TRBJ2-7; a weak D match, TRBD2 (6 bases). CDR3 length: 14 residues. Germline-derived CDR1 and CDR2 are LGHNA and YSLEER. Trimming pared 0 bases from V and 4 bases from J, leaving 10 bases between.

This clonotype came up many times. J is TRBJ1-1 and V is TRBV4-3, with TRBD1 as a possible D gene (5 bases). Trimming pared 4 bases from V and 5 bases from J, leaving 20 bases between. CDR1 and CDR2 (germline): LGHNA, YSLEER. The CDR3 consists of 16 residues. The CDR3 DNA reads as TGCGCCAGCAGCCCTTCCGTCGCAGGGATTGGTACTGAAGCTTTCTTT. This translates into CASSPSVAGIGTEAFF.

There are many counts of this clonotype. The gene calls are TRBV10-3 and TRBJ2-1; 10 nucleotides agree with TRBD2. CDR1 is ENHRY, CDR2 SYGVKD, per germline. V lost 10 bases, J lost 6 bases, and 6 bases stayed unmatched. The CDR3 loop spans 13 amino acids. The chain's CDR3 is CATVAGGTNEQFF. CDR3 sequence (DNA): TGTGCCACTGTAGCGGGGGGCACCAATGAGCAGTTCTTC.

Ten or more counts support this clonotype. This sequence joins TRBV28 and TRBJ2-7, with TRBD1 matching 7 bases. CDR3 length equals 16 residues. The germline V gene has CDR1 MDHEN and CDR2 SYDVKM. Unmatched junction bases numbered 9, after V lost 3 bases and J lost 1 base. The CDR3 loop is CASSFPGQSTSYEQYF. CDR3 bases: TGTGCCAGCAGTTTCCCGGGACAGTCCACGTCCTACGAGCAGTACTTC.

This clonotype was seen repeatedly, ten times or more. The V gene is TRBV12-3 or TRBV12-4, the J gene TRBJ2-1; 10 bases map to TRBD1. V dropped 1 base and J dropped 9; count of bases not matched to a gene: 9. This CDR3 is built from 16 residues. CDR3 nucleotide sequence: TGTGCCAGCAGTTTAGTTGGGGGACAGGGGATCGGTGAGCAGTTCTTC. This sequence encodes CASSLVGGQGIGEQFF.

This clonotype has ten or more counts. The V gene is TRBV7-6, the J gene TRBJ2-7; D possibly matches TRBD1 or TRBD2 (5 bases each). Germline V gene data show CDR1 as SGHVS and CDR2 as FNYEAQ. V lost 5 bases to trimming and J lost 7 bases, with 18 bases between them. The length of the CDR3 is 14 residues. The CDR3 DNA reads as TGTGCCAGCAGCCCGGGGCGGACGAGTAGGGAGCAGTACTTC. This encodes CASSPGRTSREQYF.

This clonotype was observed at least ten times. The rearrangement links TRBV12-3 or TRBV12-4 to TRBJ2-7; D not resolved. CDR3 length equals 11 residues. Trimming pared 8 bases from V and 3 bases from J, leaving 8 bases between. CDR3 DNA sequence: TGTGCCAGCCGGCGACTCTACGAGCAGTACTTC. It is translated as CASRRLYEQYF.

The chain links TRBV4-2 to TRBJ2-7; 8 bases fit TRBD1. This CDR3 is 15 amino acids long. Germline trimming cut 2 bases from V and 4 bases from J; bases unmatched to any gene: 7. Germline CDR1 reads LGHNA; CDR2 reads YNFKEQ. The CDR3 bases are TGTGCCAGCAGCCAACAGGGGGCGCCTTTATACGAGCAGTACTTC. Its translation is CASSQQGAPLYEQYF.

In this sample, this clonotype turned up many times. This chain links TRBV11-2 with TRBJ2-1; 14 bases map to TRBD2. Germline V gene data show CDR1 as SGHAT and CDR2 as FQNNGV. The V and J ends lost 5 bases and 2 bases, in that order; junction bases with no gene match: 5. This CDR3 is 17 amino acids long. In DNA, the CDR3 is TGTGCCAGCAGCCTGACTAGCGGGGGGGGACCCTACAATGAGCAGTTCTTC. Its protein product is CASSLTSGGGPYNEQFF.

This clonotype was counted ten times or more. The genes are TRBV6-1 and TRBJ2-1; 9 nucleotides agree with TRBD2. Germline V gene lookup returns CDR1 MNHNS and CDR2 SASEGT. The V segment lost 6 bases and the J segment 2 bases; nucleotides outside the gene matches: 17. The CDR3 is made up of 19 amino acids. The DNA for the CDR3 is TGTGCCAGCAGCCCCCGCGGTGCGGGAGGGCCGAGTGCCTACAATGAGCAGTTCTTC. Its translation: CASSPRGAGGPSAYNEQFF.

This clonotype showed up many times. V usage is TRBV6-2 or TRBV6-3 and J usage is TRBJ1-5; unclear D gene. The germline V gene encodes CDR1 MNHEY and CDR2 SVGEGT. The CDR3 length is 16 residues. Trimming shortened V by 3 bases and J by 2 bases, and 14 bases separated the two germline ends. The CDR3 nucleotides read TGTGCCAGCAGTTATGAGGTAACTTACGGCAATCAGCCCCAGCATTTT. Encoded protein: CASSYEVTYGNQPQHF.

In this sample, this clonotype turned up many times. The genes are TRBV7-3 and TRBJ2-7; 9 bases match TRBD1. The length of the CDR3 is 17 residues. The germline V gene encodes CDR1 SGHTA and CDR2 FQGTGA. Trimming took 1 base from V and 6 from J; bases not matched to a gene: 13. DNA for the CDR3: TGTGCCAGCAGCTTAAATTTTAGGGGACAGGGATCTGGCGAGCAGTACTTC. This gives the protein CASSLNFRGQGSGEQYF.

In its sample, this clonotype was seen many times. J is TRBJ1-4 and V is TRBV20-1; 11 nucleotides match TRBD1. Per the germline V gene, CDR1 is DFQATT and CDR2 is SNEGSKA (reference sequence). The CDR3 has 15 amino acids. Germline trimming cut 0 bases from V and 7 bases from J; bases unmatched to any gene: 4. The CDR3 spells CSARDPGTGGEKLFF. The CDR3 region has the DNA TGCAGTGCTAGAGATCCCGGGACAGGGGGTGAAAAACTGTTTTTT.

Many counts were recorded for this clonotype. This chain joins TRBV12-3 or TRBV12-4 and TRBJ2-1; TRBD2 might be the D (6 bases). The CDR3 totals 12 residues. Trimming shortened V by 6 bases and J by 9 bases, and 12 bases separated the two germline ends. CDR3 sequence reads: CASSPRRGEQFF. Written as DNA, the CDR3 is TGTGCCAGCAGCCCGCGGCGGGGTGAGCAGTTCTTC.

Ten or more counts support this clonotype. The chain links TRBV7-9 to TRBJ2-1; D remains unclear. CDR1 and CDR2 (germline): SEHNR, FQNEAQ (reference sequence). CDR3 length equals 10 residues. V was shortened by 6 bases and J by 11 bases, with 8 bases between the two germline ends. The CDR3 nucleotides read TGTGCCAGCAGTGAAGGGAAGCAGTTCTTC. Its translation is CASSEGKQFF.

The table lists this clonotype with many counts. The rearrangement links TRBV12-3 or TRBV12-4 to TRBJ1-2; D perhaps matches TRBD1 (6 bases). This CDR3 is 14 amino acids long. V lost 4 bases to trimming and J lost 3 bases, with 12 bases between them. The CDR3 region is CASSYGQSHYGYTF. The DNA of the CDR3 is TGTGCCAGCAGTTACGGACAGAGTCACTATGGCTACACCTTC.

This clonotype was recorded many times. The rearrangement links TRBV10-2 to TRBJ2-3, with no clear D. The CDR3 spans 13 residues. Trimming removed 6 bases at V and 4 bases at J, with 11 bases between. Germline lookup yields CDR1 WSHSY and CDR2 SAAADI. CDR3 sequence reads: CASRGIRADTQYF. In DNA, the CDR3 is TGCGCCAGCAGGGGGATACGGGCAGATACGCAGTATTTT.